The T cell receptor beta chain described here comes from a study of T cell repertoires in ileal Crohn's disease. The CDR3 is made up of 14 amino acids. Between the trimmed V and J ends, which lost 5 bases and 8 bases, there was a span of 18 bases. Germline assignment: CDR1 SGHTA and CDR2 FQGNSA. Study-wide results and limits: All patients with clonality above 26.8% had endoscopic recurrence.

Profiling relied on immunoSEQ multiplex PCR, and the TCRdb table lists in-frame clones only, not all of them. The profile shows roughly 15,000 clones, roughly 80% of them singletons. Regarding this clone: Its antigen is undetermined.

Input material: ileal tissue. The receptor was isolated from an adult with Crohn's disease. V usage is TRBV7-2 and J usage is TRBJ1-2; the D gene is possibly TRBD1 (6 bases). The CDR3 is CASSRLLTGNGYTF. DNA of the CDR3: TGTGCCAGCAGCCGCCTACTCACAGGGAACGGCTACACCTTC.